Reported below is one T cell receptor beta chain. Antigen unknown. Generated by immunoSEQ multiplex PCR, the TCRdb table keeps only in-frame clones and is missing some. The repertoire holds 50,000 or so clones, with roughly 90% as singletons. This specimen comes from a study of lymphopenia after photon versus proton radiotherapy. Whole-study findings and limits: Post-nadir diversity loss with photons came from oligoclonal expansion, particularly CD8+ Temra cells. Better survival with proton therapy was suggested as possible, not demonstrated. Photon-treated patients lost naive T cells and TCR diversity; proton-treated stayed stable.

Germline loops: CDR1 LNHDA, CDR2 SQIVND (reference sequence). V was pared by 7 bases and J by 5 bases, with 3 bases between. The CDR3 covers 10 residues. Material: peripheral blood, obtained from a patient treated with photon-based radiotherapy. This receptor was taken from a woman aged 40 to 50 with cholangiocarcinoma. The chain uses TRBV19 and TRBJ1-5, with no clear D. CDR3: CASTHQPQHF. In DNA form, the CDR3 reads TGTGCCAGTACTCATCAGCCCCAGCATTTT.